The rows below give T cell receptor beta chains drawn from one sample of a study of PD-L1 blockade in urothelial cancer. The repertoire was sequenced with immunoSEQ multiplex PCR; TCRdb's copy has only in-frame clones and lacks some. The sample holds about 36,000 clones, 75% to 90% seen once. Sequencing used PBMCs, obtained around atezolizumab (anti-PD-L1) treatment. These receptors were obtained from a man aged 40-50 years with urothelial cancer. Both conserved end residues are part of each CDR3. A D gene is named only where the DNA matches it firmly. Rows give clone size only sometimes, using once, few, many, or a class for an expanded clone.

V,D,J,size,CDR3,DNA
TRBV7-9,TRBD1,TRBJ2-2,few,CASSSGTGVNTGELFF,TGTGCCAGCAGCTCCGGGACAGGGGTGAACACCGGGGAGCTGTTTTTT
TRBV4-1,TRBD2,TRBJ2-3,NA,CASSQVSASGTFQMTDTQYF,TGCGCCAGCAGCCAAGTTAGTGCTAGCGGGACCTTTCAGATGACAGATACGCAGTATTTT
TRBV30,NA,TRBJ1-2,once,CAWTATGAEGYTF,TGTGCCTGGACCGCGACAGGAGCCGAGGGCTACACCTTC
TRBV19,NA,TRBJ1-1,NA,CATRTGSPEAFF,TGTGCCACGCGAACAGGGTCCCCTGAAGCTTTCTTT
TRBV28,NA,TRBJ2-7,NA,CASSSPLGLLHPTYEQYF,TGTGCCAGCAGTTCTCCCCTCGGACTCCTACACCCGACCTACGAGCAGTACTTC
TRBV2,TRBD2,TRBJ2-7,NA,CASSEGPGGPYEQYF,TGTGCCAGCAGTGAAGGACCGGGGGGTCCCTACGAGCAGTACTTC
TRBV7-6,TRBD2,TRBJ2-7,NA,CASSAGLAGGSYEQYF,TGTGCCAGCAGCGCGGGCCTAGCGGGAGGGTCCTACGAGCAGTACTTC
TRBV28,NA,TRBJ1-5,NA,CASSLSGNQPQHF,TGTGCCAGCAGTTTATCGGGCAATCAGCCCCAGCATTTT
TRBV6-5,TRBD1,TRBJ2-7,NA,CASSLGTDFEQYF,TGTGCCAGCAGTTTGGGGACAGACTTCGAGCAGTACTTC
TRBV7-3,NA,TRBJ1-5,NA,CASSYGGNQPQHF,TGTGCCAGCAGCTACGGGGGCAATCAGCCCCAGCATTTT
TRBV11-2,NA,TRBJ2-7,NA,CASSLGHTSSYEQYF,TGTGCCAGCAGCTTAGGACACACGAGCTCCTACGAGCAGTACTTC
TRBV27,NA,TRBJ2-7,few,CATTTGYYPYEQYF,TGTGCCACCACAACAGGGTACTACCCCTACGAGCAGTACTTC
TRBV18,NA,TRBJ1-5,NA,CASSPRSPTGTYSNQPQHF,TGTGCCAGCTCACCACGTTCTCCTACAGGTACTTATAGCAATCAGCCCCAGCATTTT
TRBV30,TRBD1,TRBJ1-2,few,CAWSSPRQGRGYTF,TGTGCCTGGAGTTCCCCCAGACAGGGAAGGGGCTACACCTTC
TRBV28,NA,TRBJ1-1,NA,CASRRDLTDIRTEAFF,TGTGCCAGCAGGCGCGATTTGACTGATATCCGCACTGAAGCTTTCTTT
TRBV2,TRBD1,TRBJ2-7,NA,CASSGQGTYEQYF,TGTGCCAGCAGTGGACAGGGGACCTACGAGCAGTACTTC
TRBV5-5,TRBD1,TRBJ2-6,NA,CASSSGTGTIGANVLTF,TGTGCCAGCAGCTCCGGGACAGGGACGATAGGGGCCAACGTCCTGACTTTC
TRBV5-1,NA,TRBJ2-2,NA,CASSLVQDNTGELFF,TGCGCCAGCAGCTTGGTACAGGACAACACCGGGGAGCTGTTTTTT
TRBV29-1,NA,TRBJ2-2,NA,CSVGIGGRGGGELFF,TGCAGCGTTGGGATAGGGGGGCGCGGGGGCGGGGAGCTGTTTTTT
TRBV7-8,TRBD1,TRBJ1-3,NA,CASSLATGVGNTIYF,TGTGCCAGCAGCTTGGCCACAGGGGTTGGAAACACCATATATTTT
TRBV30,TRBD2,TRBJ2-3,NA,CAWSRGAGVITDTQYF,TGTGCCTGGAGTAGGGGCGCGGGAGTGATCACAGATACGCAGTATTTT
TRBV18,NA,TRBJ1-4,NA,CASSLTDRTNEKLFF,TGTGCCAGCTCACTAACGGACAGAACTAATGAAAAACTGTTTTTT
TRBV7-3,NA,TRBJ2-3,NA,CASSLASTSTDTQYF,TGTGCCAGCAGCTTAGCTAGTACTAGCACAGATACGCAGTATTTT
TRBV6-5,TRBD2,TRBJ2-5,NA,CASNGAGGKTQYF,TGTGCCAGCAATGGGGCGGGAGGAAAGACCCAGTACTTC
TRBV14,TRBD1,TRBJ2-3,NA,CASSQHTGVETDTQYF,TGTGCCAGCAGCCAACATACAGGGGTGGAGACAGATACGCAGTATTTT
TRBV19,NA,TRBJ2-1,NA,CASSSMSGGSDEQFF,TGTGCCAGTAGTAGTATGTCGGGGGGCAGCGATGAGCAGTTCTTC
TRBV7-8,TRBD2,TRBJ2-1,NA,CASSLQGGRDEQFF,TGTGCCAGCAGCTTACAGGGCGGGAGGGATGAGCAGTTCTTC
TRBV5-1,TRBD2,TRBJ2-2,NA,CASSFAGVNTGELFF,TGCGCCAGCAGCTTCGCGGGAGTAAACACCGGGGAGCTGTTTTTT
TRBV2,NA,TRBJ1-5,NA,CASMEKAGNQPQHF,TGTGCCAGCATGGAGAAGGCGGGCAATCAGCCCCAGCATTTT
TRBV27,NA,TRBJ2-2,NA,CASRPLANTGELFF,TGTGCCAGCAGGCCCTTAGCGAACACCGGGGAGCTGTTTTTT
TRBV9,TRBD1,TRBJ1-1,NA,CASSVQGAQTEAFF,TGTGCCAGCAGCGTACAGGGGGCACAGACTGAAGCTTTCTTT
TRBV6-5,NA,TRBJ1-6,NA,CASSYEEENNSPLHF,TGTGCCAGCAGTTACGAGGAGGAGAATAATTCACCCCTCCACTTT
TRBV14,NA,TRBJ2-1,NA,CASSLMAGREQFF,TGTGCCAGCAGCCTCATGGCGGGGCGCGAGCAGTTCTTC
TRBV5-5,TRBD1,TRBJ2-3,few,CASSPRGQGTDTQYF,TGTGCCAGCAGCCCCAGGGGGCAGGGCACAGATACGCAGTATTTT